This T cell receptor beta chain appears in the sequencing data of a study of T-cell reconstitution after alpha-beta-depleted transplantation in children. This clonotype was seen ten or more times. The TCRbeta library incorporated unique molecular identifiers. TCRdb itself ran the PCR reads through MiXCR, one entry per CDR3 protein. The sample holds approximately 340,000 distinct CDR3 sequences, about a tenth seen once. The TCR originated in a human donor who donated a stem cell graft to a child with acute lymphoblastic leukemia. The sequenced sample was PBMCs from the stem cell graft donor, obtained from the stem cell graft.

In nucleotides, the CDR3 is TGTGCCAGCAGTTACCCCCCGGGAGGGGGTTTCGGGGAGCTGTTTTTT. Translating it yields CASSYPPGGGFGELFF. V gene TRBV6-2 or TRBV6-3 combines with J gene TRBJ2-2, with TRBD2 matching 8 bases. V dropped 2 bases and J dropped 7; count of bases not matched to a gene: 9. The CDR3 has 16 amino acids. From germline, CDR1 is MNHEY and CDR2 SVGEGT.